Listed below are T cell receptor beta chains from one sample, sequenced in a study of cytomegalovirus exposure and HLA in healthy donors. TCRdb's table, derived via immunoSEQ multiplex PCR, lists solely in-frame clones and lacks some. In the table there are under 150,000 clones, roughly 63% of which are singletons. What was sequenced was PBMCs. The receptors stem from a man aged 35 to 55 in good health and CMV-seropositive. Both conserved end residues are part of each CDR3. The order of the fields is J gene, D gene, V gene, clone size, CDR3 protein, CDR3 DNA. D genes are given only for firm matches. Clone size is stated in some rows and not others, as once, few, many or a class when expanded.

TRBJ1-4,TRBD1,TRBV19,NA,CASRLQGANNEKLFF,TGTGCCAGTAGGCTACAGGGGGCCAATAATGAAAAACTGTTTTTT
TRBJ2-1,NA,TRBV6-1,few,CASSARGEQFF,TGTGCCAGCAGTGCCCGAGGGGAGCAGTTCTTC
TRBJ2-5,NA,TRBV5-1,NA,CASSLNFQETQYF,TGCGCCAGCAGCTTAAACTTCCAAGAGACCCAGTACTTC
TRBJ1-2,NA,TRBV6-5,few,CASSPAGANNYGYTF,TGTGCCAGCAGTCCCGCGGGGGCAAATAACTATGGCTACACCTTC
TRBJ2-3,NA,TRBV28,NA,CASGAQTVTSTDTQYF,TGTGCCAGCGGTGCCCAGACAGTCACTAGCACAGATACGCAGTATTTT
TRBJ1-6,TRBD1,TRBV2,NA,CASRHRGLTLHF,TGTGCCAGCAGACACAGGGGGTTGACCCTCCACTTT
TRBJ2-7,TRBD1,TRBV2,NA,CASRQGASPYEQYF,TGTGCCAGCAGGCAGGGGGCGAGTCCCTACGAGCAGTACTTC
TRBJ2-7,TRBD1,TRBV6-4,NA,CASTQGATYEQYF,TGTGCCAGCACCCAGGGGGCAACCTACGAGCAGTACTTC
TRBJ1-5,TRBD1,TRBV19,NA,CASSWDRGGNQPQHF,TGTGCCAGTAGTTGGGACAGGGGTGGCAATCAGCCCCAGCATTTT
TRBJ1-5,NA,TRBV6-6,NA,CASTVRGSRQPQHF,TGTGCCAGCACCGTACGGGGGTCTCGTCAGCCCCAGCATTTT
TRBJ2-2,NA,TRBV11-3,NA,CASSLVAGGELFF,TGTGCCAGCAGCTTAGTAGCTGGTGGGGAGCTGTTTTTT
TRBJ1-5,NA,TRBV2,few,CASTLEGYSNQPQHF,TGTGCCAGCACCCTTGAGGGCTATAGCAATCAGCCCCAGCATTTT